The rows below give T cell receptor beta chains drawn from one sample of a study of OX40 agonist ivuxolimab in advanced cancers. Only in-frame clones appear in the TCRdb table, and some are missing; sequencing was by immunoSEQ multiplex PCR. The table includes approximately 74,000 clones, 75% to 90% detected once. Sample: CD4+ or CD8+ T cells sorted from blood, taken in a trial of the OX40 agonist ivuxolimab. The receptors were gathered from an adult with an advanced solid tumor such as melanoma, head and neck, liver or kidney cancer. The CDR3 runs from the conserved cysteine through the conserved F or W. A D gene is named only where the DNA matches it firmly. The listing skips clone size in some rows; elsewhere it reads once, few, many or a size class.

TRBV11-1,-,TRBD1,TRBJ2-1,TGTGCCAGCAGCCCCCACCGGGACAGGGGGAGTACCTACAATGAGCAGTTCTTC,CASSPHRDRGSTYNEQFF
TRBV30,-,-,TRBJ2-3,TGTGCCTGGACAGGGTGGACAGATACGCAGTATTTT,CAWTGWTDTQYF
TRBV5-1,-,-,TRBJ1-5,TGCGCCAGCTTAAGTGCCCAGGGCGGGAATTGGCCCCAGCATTTT,CASLSAQGGNWPQHF
TRBV7-8,-,TRBD2,TRBJ2-5,TGTGCCAGCAGCCGGACTAGCGGGGCACAAGAGACCCAGTACTTC,CASSRTSGAQETQYF
TRBV4-1,once,-,TRBJ2-7,TGCGCCAGCAGCCAATTTATCGGGGAAAACTACGAGCAGTACTTC,CASSQFIGENYEQYF
TRBV28,-,-,TRBJ1-2,TGTGCCAGCAGTTTTAGGCGGACCGATGGCTACACCTTC,CASSFRRTDGYTF
TRBV11-2,-,-,TRBJ2-7,TGTGCCAGCAGCCCTGCCTACGAGCAGTACTTC,CASSPAYEQYF
TRBV28,-,TRBD1,TRBJ1-2,TGTGCCAGCAGCTTCCTAGGACAGGGCGATTTTGGCTACACCTTC,CASSFLGQGDFGYTF
TRBV11-1,-,-,TRBJ2-2,TGTGCCACCTCCGCGTGGGACACCGGGGAGCTGTTTTTT,CATSAWDTGELFF
TRBV5-1,-,-,TRBJ2-5,TGCGCCAGCAGCCCCCAAGGCGGGGCTACCCAGGAGACCCAGTACTTC,CASSPQGGATQETQYF
TRBV7-3,-,-,TRBJ2-3,TGTGCCAGCAGCTTAAGGGGCGGGGCAGGCACAGATACGCAGTATTTT,CASSLRGGAGTDTQYF
TRBV28,once,-,TRBJ2-7,TGTGCCAGCAGTTTTTGGACGACAGCTTGGTACTTC,CASSFWTTAWYF
TRBV4-3,-,TRBD2,TRBJ2-3,TGCGCCAGCAGCCAGACTAGCGGGGCCACAGATACGCAGTATTTT,CASSQTSGATDTQYF
TRBV28,-,TRBD1,TRBJ1-1,TGTGCCAGCAGTACCGGGACAGGGGAAACTGAAGCTTTCTTT,CASSTGTGETEAFF
TRBV2,-,-,TRBJ2-7,TGTGCCAGCAGTGAAGCGCTGGGGTACGAGCAGTACTTC,CASSEALGYEQYF
TRBV2,-,-,TRBJ2-7,TGTGCCAGCACCTGGCCATCCTACGAGCAGTACTTC,CASTWPSYEQYF
TRBV10-3,-,-,TRBJ2-1,TGTGCCATCAGTGGGGGCTCCAATGAGCAGTTCTTC,CAISGGSNEQFF
TRBV9,-,-,TRBJ2-2,TGTGCCAGCAGCGTAAGCGGAAGCACCGGGGAGCTGTTTTTT,CASSVSGSTGELFF
TRBV6-5,-,-,TRBJ1-1,TGTGCCAGCATCCCGGGTTGGGTGGCCACTGAAGCTTTCTTT,CASIPGWVATEAFF
TRBV6-1,-,-,TRBJ1-1,TGTGCGACAATGCCCGTCCTTGAAGCTTTCTTT,CATMPVLEAFF
TRBV19,-,TRBD2,TRBJ2-7,TGTGCCAGTAAGGTCGCGGGGGGAAGAACCTACGAGCAGTACTTC,CASKVAGGRTYEQYF
TRBV14,-,-,TRBJ1-3,TGTGCCAGCAGCCCCCAGTTGATTGGAAACACCATATATTTT,CASSPQLIGNTIYF
TRBV9,-,-,TRBJ1-5,TGTGCCAGCAGCGTACCCGTTCGCAATCAGCCCCAGCATTTT,CASSVPVRNQPQHF
TRBV6-1,-,-,TRBJ2-4,TGTGCCAGCAGGGGGCTCAAAAACATTCAGTACTTC,CASRGLKNIQYF
TRBV9,-,-,TRBJ2-3,TGTGCCAGCAGCCCCTACGTAGATACGCAGTATTTT,CASSPYVDTQYF
TRBV7-2,once,TRBD1,TRBJ2-1,TGTGCCAGCAGCCCAGCGGGACAGGGTCCCAATGAGCAGTTCTTC,CASSPAGQGPNEQFF
TRBV19,-,TRBD1,TRBJ1-5,TGTGCCAGTAGTATAAGAAGACAGGGGGCCTTCAATCAGCCCCAGCATTTT,CASSIRRQGAFNQPQHF
TRBV11-1,-,-,TRBJ2-4,TGTGCCAGCAGCTTTACAGGGAACTTAGCCAAAAACATTCAGTACTTC,CASSFTGNLAKNIQYF
TRBV5-6,-,-,TRBJ1-1,TGTGCCAGCAGCTTGATGAAAGGAAACACTGAAGCTTTCTTT,CASSLMKGNTEAFF
TRBV6-5,-,TRBD1,TRBJ1-2,TGTGCCAGCAGTTCTGGACAGGGGCACTATGGCTACACCTTC,CASSSGQGHYGYTF
TRBV5-1,once,-,TRBJ1-6,TGCGCCAGCAGATCCTCATTGGGGAATTCACCCCTCCACTTT,CASRSSLGNSPLHF
TRBV2,-,TRBD1,TRBJ1-1,TGTGCCAGCAGTAGGGACAGCCGAAACACTGAAGCTTTCTTT,CASSRDSRNTEAFF
TRBV9,-,TRBD1,TRBJ2-3,TGTGCCAGCAGCGTAGAGGGACAGCGCACAGATACGCAGTATTTT,CASSVEGQRTDTQYF
TRBV6-5,-,TRBD2,TRBJ2-7,TGTGCCAGCAGTGGACTAGCGGAGACCTACGAGCAGTACTTC,CASSGLAETYEQYF
TRBV2,-,-,TRBJ2-5,TGTGCCAGCAGTGTTCAGGGCAGACAAGAGACCCAGTACTTC,CASSVQGRQETQYF
TRBV5-1,-,TRBD1,TRBJ1-2,TGCGCCAGCACCGATGACAGGGTCGGTGGCTACACCTTC,CASTDDRVGGYTF
TRBV7-7,-,-,TRBJ1-5,TGTGCCAGCAGCTTTAGGGACGATCAGCCCCAGCATTTT,CASSFRDDQPQHF
TRBV5-6,-,TRBD1,TRBJ1-2,TGTGCCAGCAGCCCAACAGGGGACTATGGCTACACCTTC,CASSPTGDYGYTF
TRBV5-1,-,-,TRBJ2-3,TGCGCCAGCAGCTGGATCACAGATACGCAGTATTTT,CASSWITDTQYF
TRBV6-5,once,-,TRBJ1-3,TGTGCCAGCTCGTGGAAGGCTGGAAACACCATATATTTT,CASSWKAGNTIYF
TRBV29-1,-,TRBD2,TRBJ2-3,TGCAGCGGTAACACCGGGACTATCACAGATACGCAGTATTTT,CSGNTGTITDTQYF
TRBV21-1,-,-,TRBJ2-7,TGTGCCAGCAGCGTTTATCCCCCGGCCCCCTACGAGCAGTACTTC,CASSVYPPAPYEQYF
TRBV27,-,-,TRBJ2-1,TGTGCCAGCAGTGACCGTAGGATCAATGAGCAGTTCTTC,CASSDRRINEQFF
TRBV10-3,-,-,TRBJ2-5,TGTGCCATCAGTGCTAGTGGGCGAGAGACCCAGTACTTC,CAISASGRETQYF
TRBV2,-,-,TRBJ1-5,TGTGCCAGCAGTGCCTACAGGGATCAGCCCCAGCATTTT,CASSAYRDQPQHF
TRBV30,-,TRBD1,TRBJ2-7,TGTGCCATGACAGGGGGATACGAGCAGTACTTC,CAMTGGYEQYF
TRBV27,-,TRBD1,TRBJ2-7,TGTGCCAGCAGTTCCCGGGGGACAGGGTCCTACGAGCAGTACTTC,CASSSRGTGSYEQYF
TRBV11-3,-,-,TRBJ2-2,TGTGCCAGCAGCGCCCACACTAGGAACACCGGGGAGCTGTTTTTT,CASSAHTRNTGELFF